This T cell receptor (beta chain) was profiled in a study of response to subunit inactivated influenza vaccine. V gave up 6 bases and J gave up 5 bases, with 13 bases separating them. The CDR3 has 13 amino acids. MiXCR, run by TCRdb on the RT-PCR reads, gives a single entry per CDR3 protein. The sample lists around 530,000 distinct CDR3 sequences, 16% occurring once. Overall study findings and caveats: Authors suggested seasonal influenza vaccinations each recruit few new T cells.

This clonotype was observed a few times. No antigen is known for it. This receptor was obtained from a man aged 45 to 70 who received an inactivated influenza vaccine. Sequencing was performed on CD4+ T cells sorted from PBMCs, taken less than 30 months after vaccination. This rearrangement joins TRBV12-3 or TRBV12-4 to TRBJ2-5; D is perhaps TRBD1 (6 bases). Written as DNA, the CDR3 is TGTGCCAGCAGCCCAGGGGTAACTGAGACCCAGTACTTC. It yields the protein CASSPGVTETQYF.